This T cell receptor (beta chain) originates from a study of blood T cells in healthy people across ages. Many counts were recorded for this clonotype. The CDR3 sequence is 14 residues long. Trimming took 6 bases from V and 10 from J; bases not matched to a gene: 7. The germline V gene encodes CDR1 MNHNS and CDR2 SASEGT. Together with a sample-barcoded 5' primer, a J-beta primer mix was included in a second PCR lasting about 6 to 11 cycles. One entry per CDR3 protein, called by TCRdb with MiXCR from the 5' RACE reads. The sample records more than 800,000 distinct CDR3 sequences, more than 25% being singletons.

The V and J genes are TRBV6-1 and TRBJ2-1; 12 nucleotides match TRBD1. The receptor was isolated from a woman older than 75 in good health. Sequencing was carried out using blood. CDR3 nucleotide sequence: TGTGCCAGCAGACCCGGGACAGGGGGCTACGAGCAGTTCTTC. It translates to CASRPGTGGYEQFF.